Presented here are 26 T cell receptor beta chains from one specimen sequenced in a study of T cells in Graves' hyperthyroidism and ophthalmopathy. Amplified TCR beta CDR3 regions derived from RNA transcripts. The HTBI primer set served for first-round RT-PCR of the TCR CDR3. TCRdb re-called the multiplex PCR reads with MiXCR, one entry per CDR3 protein. The sample includes fewer than 450,000 distinct CDR3 sequences, roughly 20% seen only once; the top ten take 40%. Input material: blood. The source of these receptors is a man between 18 and 29 years old with Graves' ophthalmopathy.

This sequence joins TRBV19 and TRBJ2-7; possibly TRBD2 for D (6 bases). The CDR3 has 13 amino acids. Trimming removed 6 bases at V and 2 bases at J, with 11 bases between. CDR1 is LNHDA and CDR2 is SQIVND in the germline V gene (reference sequence). CDR3 sequence: CASRSGRTYEQYF. The DNA of the CDR3 is TGTGCCAGTAGGTCCGGGAGAACCTACGAGCAGTACTTC.

This clonotype was picked up a small number of times. V gene TRBV4-1 combines with J gene TRBJ2-7; 8 nucleotides match TRBD1. With 4 bases clipped from V and 5 bases from J, the junction kept 7 bases outside the gene matches. This CDR3 spans 14 amino acids. Germline CDR1 reads MGHRA; CDR2 reads YSYEKL. The CDR3 nucleotides are TGCGCCAGCAGCCGATTACAGGGGGTGAACGAGCAGTACTTC. The encoded protein is CASSRLQGVNEQYF.

This clonotype was observed at least ten times. V and J are TRBV7-9 and TRBJ2-3; 15 nucleotides align to TRBD2. Per germline, CDR1 SEHNR and CDR2 FQNEAQ (reference sequence). CDR3 size: 17 residues. Trimming removed 5 bases from V and 3 bases from J; junction bases left unmatched: 6. CDR3 nucleotide sequence: TGTGCCAGCAGCCCCCGGACTAGCGGGGGGGCGACAGATACGCAGTATTTT. This gives the protein CASSPRTSGGATDTQYF.

As to this clonotype: A single base separates this from a much larger clone, so it may be a read error. The rearrangement joins TRBV6-9 to TRBJ1-2, with TRBD1 as a possible D gene (5 bases). Trimming took 3 bases from V and 5 from J, leaving 16 bases between them. The CDR3 has 15 residues. Per the germline V gene, CDR1 is MNHGY and CDR2 is SVAAGI. The CDR3 sequence is CASSYGGMIGYGYTF. In DNA, the CDR3 is TGTGCCAGCAGTTACGGGGGAATGATTGGGTATGGCTACACCTTC.

This clonotype was recorded many times. The chain combines TRBV20-1 with TRBJ1-3, with D maybe TRBD1 (5 bases). V lost 0 bases to trimming and J lost 4 bases, with 10 bases between them. The germline CDR1 and CDR2 sequences are DFQATT and SNEGSKA (reference sequence). The CDR3 loop spans 14 amino acids. In DNA form, the CDR3 reads TGCAGTGCTAGAGATAGCGCAGGGGGAAACACCATATATTTT. This gives the protein CSARDSAGGNTIYF.

This clonotype was seen many times. V is TRBV6-1 and J is TRBJ2-3; TRBD2 might be the D (5 bases). CDR1 is MNHNS, CDR2 SASEGT, per germline. This CDR3 contains 13 residues. Trimming shortened V by 2 bases and J by 6 bases, and 9 bases separated the two germline ends. The CDR3 sequence is CASSESRGDTQYF. For the CDR3, the DNA is TGTGCCAGCAGTGAATCAAGAGGGGATACGCAGTATTTT.

Written as DNA, the CDR3 is TGCGCCAGCAGTCCCGGGGAGGGGAATGTGTACGAGCAGTACTTC. The encoded protein is CASSPGEGNVYEQYF. This rearrangement joins TRBV10-1 to TRBJ2-7, with 7 bases identical to TRBD2. The CDR3 covers 15 residues. V shed 5 bases and J 4 bases; nucleotides not matched to a gene: 11. CDR1 is WNHNN, CDR2 SYGVQD, per germline (reference sequence).

The chain links TRBV5-6 to TRBJ1-1, with 11 bases lining up with TRBD1. Per germline, CDR1 SGHDT and CDR2 YYEEEE. V was clipped by 4 bases and J by 0 bases; unmatched bases: 8. This CDR3 has 17 amino acids. This CDR3 reads CASSPSRDRGMNTEAFF. For the CDR3, the DNA is TGTGCCAGCAGCCCCTCTCGGGACAGGGGGATGAACACTGAAGCTTTCTTT.

This clonotype appeared a few times. CDR3 nucleotide sequence: TGTGCCAGTAGCCAGCAGCAGGGAGTCTATGGCTACACCTTC. As protein: CASSQQQGVYGYTF. The rearrangement uses TRBV19 and TRBJ1-2, with D tentatively TRBD1 (5 bases). The CDR3 spans 14 residues. Germline CDR1 and CDR2: LNHDA and SQIVND (reference sequence). The ends were cut back, 6 bases at V and 4 bases at J, with 15 bases in the middle.

This clonotype came up a few times. CDR3 sequence reads: CASSSGAGVIEQFF. CDR3 bases: TGTGCCAGCAGCTCAGGGGCGGGGGTGATTGAGCAGTTCTTC. The V call is TRBV7-9, the J call TRBJ2-1, with D possibly TRBD2 on 7 matching bases. Germline assignment: CDR1 SEHNR and CDR2 FQNEAQ (reference sequence). The V end was cut by 4 bases, the J end by 9 bases, with 16 bases between. This CDR3 contains 14 residues.

This clonotype showed up many times. This chain joins TRBV9 and TRBJ1-1, with D possibly being TRBD1 (5 bases). V lost 4 bases and J lost 0, with 13 bases in between. Germline values: CDR1 SGDLS, CDR2 YYNGEE. The CDR3 runs 15 residues. For the CDR3, the DNA is TGTGCCAGCAGCCCGACCAGGGATCTGAACACTGAAGCTTTCTTT. This encodes CASSPTRDLNTEAFF.

The chain uses TRBV13 and TRBJ1-1; D not resolved. V was shortened by 5 bases and J by 8 bases, with 12 bases between the two germline ends. In germline, CDR1 is PRHDT, CDR2 FYEKMQ (reference sequence). The CDR3 contains 12 residues. The DNA of the CDR3 is TGTGCCAGCAGCCAAAGGCCGCTGGAAGCTTTCTTT. Its protein is CASSQRPLEAFF.

The chain employs TRBV3-1 and TRBJ1-1, with D maybe TRBD1 (6 bases). Germline V gene sequence: CDR1 LGHDT, CDR2 YNNKEL (reference sequence). The CDR3 covers 14 residues. V lost 5 bases, J lost 1 base, and 11 bases lay in between. The CDR3 sequence is CASSGRGANTEAFF. CDR3 bases: TGTGCCAGCAGCGGTCGGGGGGCGAACACTGAAGCTTTCTTT.

At least ten counts were recorded for this clonotype. The V and J genes are TRBV2 and TRBJ1-1, with TRBD1 as a possible D gene (5 bases). Trimming took 9 bases from V and 7 from J, leaving 9 bases between them. Germline-derived CDR1 and CDR2 are SNHLY and FYNNEI. There are 10 residues in the CDR3. CDR3 sequence reads: CASGALEAFF. CDR3 DNA: TGTGCCAGTGGGGCGCTTGAAGCTTTCTTT.

The J gene is TRBJ2-3, the V gene TRBV27; 8 bases match TRBD1. Germline CDR1 and CDR2: MNHEY and SMNVEV (reference sequence). The ends lost 6 bases at V and 7 bases at J; junction bases unmatched: 6. The length of the CDR3 is 13 residues. The CDR3 sequence: CASSDRGMNTQYF. The CDR3 DNA reads TGTGCCAGCAGCGACAGGGGAATGAATACGCAGTATTTT.

This clonotype was counted many times. The chain is built from TRBV18 and TRBJ2-7; a possible D gene is TRBD1 (6 bases). The CDR3 has 15 amino acids. Germline V gene sequence: CDR1 KGHSH, CDR2 LQKENI. V lost 6 bases, J lost 0 bases, and 15 bases lay in between. This CDR3 is CASSPNRDISYEQYF. The CDR3, as DNA: TGTGCCAGCTCGCCTAACAGGGATATCTCCTACGAGCAGTACTTC.

In this sample, this clonotype turned up a few times. The V gene is TRBV27, the J gene TRBJ1-1, with a weak D call TRBD1 (6 bases). The length of the CDR3 is 16 residues. Germline V CDR1 and CDR2: MNHEY, SMNVEV (reference sequence). Trimming took off 5 bases at V and 0 bases at J, with 16 bases between the two ends. The CDR3 DNA reads TGTGCCAGCAGTCGGGATTATGGGGGGCTGAACACTGAAGCTTTCTTT. Residues: CASSRDYGGLNTEAFF.

This clonotype has only a few counts. The rearrangement links TRBV9 to TRBJ2-7, with 7 bases lining up with TRBD2. The V gene's germline CDR1 is SGDLS and CDR2 YYNGEE. The CDR3 loop spans 18 amino acids. V was clipped by 1 base and J by 2 bases; unmatched bases: 15. The CDR3 nucleotides are TGTGCCAGCAGCGTACTACCAGCTAGCGGATCAAAAACCTACGAGCAGTACTTC. Translated: CASSVLPASGSKTYEQYF. Full variable domain (rest looked up from reference TRBV9 and TRBJ2-7): DSGVTQTPKHLITATGQRVTLRCSPRSGDLSVYWYQQSLDQGLQFLIQYYNGEERAKGNILERFSAQQFPDLHSELNLSSLELGDSALYFCASSVLPASGSKTYEQYFGPGTRLTVT.

In regard to this clonotype: The CDR3 does not close with the conserved phenylalanine or tryptophan, likely indicating a read error. The genes are TRBV4-1 and TRBJ1-1; 8 bases align to TRBD1. The trim removed 1 base at V and 1 base at J, leaving 5 bases unmatched. Germline CDR1 and CDR2: MGHRA and YSYEKL. This CDR3 spans 16 amino acids. The CDR3 DNA follows: TGCGCCAGCAGCCAAGTTACAGGGGGGAGGAACACTGAAGCTTTCCTT. This codes for CASSQVTGGRNTEAFL.

This clonotype was seen just once. The chain has TRBV25-1 and TRBJ1-2; D call uncertain. V was shortened by 5 bases and J by 5 bases, with 6 bases between the two germline ends. This CDR3 spans 11 amino acids. Per the germline V gene, CDR1 is MGHDK and CDR2 is SYGVNS. The CDR3 sequence: CASSKGYGYTF. Here the CDR3 DNA reads TGTGCCAGCAGTAAAGGGTATGGCTACACCTTC.

This clonotype has only a few counts. The chain employs TRBV19 and TRBJ2-1; D might be TRBD1 (7 bases). CDR3 length: 15 residues. V shed 9 bases and J shed 0 bases, with 15 bases lying between them. Germline CDR1 and CDR2: LNHDA and SQIVND (reference sequence). The CDR3 DNA follows: TGTGCCAGCTCTTTGGAGGGGGCCTCCTACAATGAGCAGTTCTTC. Protein product: CASSLEGASYNEQFF.

Worth noting for this clonotype: Just one base apart from a much larger clone, this may be a read error. This rearrangement joins TRBV7-8 to TRBJ2-3; the match to TRBD2 covers 10 bases. The CDR3 covers 14 residues. Trimming cost V 8 bases and J 6 bases; bases outside gene matches: 8. Per germline, CDR1 SGHVS and CDR2 FQNEAQ. CDR3: CASPGTSDADTQYF. CDR3 sequence (DNA): TGTGCCAGCCCCGGGACTAGCGACGCGGATACGCAGTATTTT.

The rearrangement links TRBV24-1 to TRBJ2-5, with 8 bases fitting TRBD1. The CDR3 runs 15 residues. The V and J ends lost 3 bases and 2 bases, in that order; junction bases with no gene match: 4. Germline V gives CDR1 KGHDR, CDR2 SFDVKD. The CDR3 DNA is TGTGCCACCAGTGATCGGGACAGGAGTCAAGAGACCCAGTACTTC. Its protein product is CATSDRDRSQETQYF.

This clonotype occurred many times. This chain connects TRBV7-9 to TRBJ1-6, with 9 bases that match TRBD1. This CDR3 comprises 14 residues. Per germline, CDR1 SEHNR and CDR2 FQNEAQ (reference sequence). Unmatched junction bases numbered 6, after V lost 5 bases and J lost 10 bases. CDR3 residues: CASSRTGAPSPLHF. CDR3 in DNA: TGTGCCAGCAGCAGGACAGGGGCTCCATCACCCCTCCACTTT.

Details on this clonotype: One end of the junction varies from germline; a read error may be responsible. The V call is TRBV12-3 or TRBV12-4, the J call TRBJ1-2; D is perhaps TRBD1 (5 bases). CDR3 length: 13 amino acids. CDR3 sequence: CAGSSTVIYGYTF. DNA of the CDR3: TGTGCCGGCAGTTCGACAGTAATCTATGGCTACACCTTC.

This sequence joins TRBV13 and TRBJ2-5, with 7 bases aligning to TRBD1. Germline trimming cut 6 bases from V and 1 base from J; bases unmatched to any gene: 2. This CDR3 is built from 13 residues. Germline CDR1 PRHDT, CDR2 FYEKMQ (reference sequence). CDR3 sequence: CASRYRGQETQYF. In DNA, the CDR3 is TGTGCCAGCAGATACAGGGGCCAAGAGACCCAGTACTTC. Looking up the rest from reference TRBV13 and TRBJ2-5 gives the full variable domain: AAGVIQSPRHLIKEKRETATLKCYPIPRHDTVYWYQQGPGQDPQFLISFYEKMQSDKGSIPDRFSAQQFSDYHSELNMSSLELGDSALYFCASRYRGQETQYFGPGTRLLVL.